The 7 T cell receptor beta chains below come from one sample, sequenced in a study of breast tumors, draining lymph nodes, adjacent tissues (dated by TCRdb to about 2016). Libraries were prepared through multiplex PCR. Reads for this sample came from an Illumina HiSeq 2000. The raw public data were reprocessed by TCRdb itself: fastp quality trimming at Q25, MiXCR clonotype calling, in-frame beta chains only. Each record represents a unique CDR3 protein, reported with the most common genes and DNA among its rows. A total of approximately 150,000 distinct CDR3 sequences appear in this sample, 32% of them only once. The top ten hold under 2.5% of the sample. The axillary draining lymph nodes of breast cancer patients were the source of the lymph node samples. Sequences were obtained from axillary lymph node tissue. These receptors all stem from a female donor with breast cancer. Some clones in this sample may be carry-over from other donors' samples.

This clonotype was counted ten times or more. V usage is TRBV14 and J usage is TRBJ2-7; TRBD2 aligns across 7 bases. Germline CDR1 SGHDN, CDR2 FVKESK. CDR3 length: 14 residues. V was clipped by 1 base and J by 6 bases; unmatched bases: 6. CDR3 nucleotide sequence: TGTGCCAGCAGCCAAGGTACACTAGCGAGCGAGCAGTACTTC. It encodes CASSQGTLASEQYF.

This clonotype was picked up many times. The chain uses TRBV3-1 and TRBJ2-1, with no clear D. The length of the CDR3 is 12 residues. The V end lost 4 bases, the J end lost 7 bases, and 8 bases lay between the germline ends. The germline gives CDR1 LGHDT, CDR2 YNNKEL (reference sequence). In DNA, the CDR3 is TGTGCCAGCAGCCTAGTGGAGAATGAGCAGTTCTTC. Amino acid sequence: CASSLVENEQFF.

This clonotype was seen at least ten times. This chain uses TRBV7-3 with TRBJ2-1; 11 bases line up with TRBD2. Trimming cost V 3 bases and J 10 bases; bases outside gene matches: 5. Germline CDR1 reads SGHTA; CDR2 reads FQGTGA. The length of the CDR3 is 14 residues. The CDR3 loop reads CASSFLAGGEEQFF. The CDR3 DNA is TGTGCCAGCAGCTTTCTAGCGGGGGGCGAGGAGCAGTTCTTC.

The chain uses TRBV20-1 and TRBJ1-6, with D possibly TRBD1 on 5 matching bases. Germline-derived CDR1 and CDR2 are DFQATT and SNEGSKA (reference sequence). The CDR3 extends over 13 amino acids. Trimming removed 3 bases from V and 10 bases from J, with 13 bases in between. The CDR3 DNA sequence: TGCAGTGCTAGGACTGGGGGTAACTCACCCCTCCACTTT. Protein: CSARTGGNSPLHF.

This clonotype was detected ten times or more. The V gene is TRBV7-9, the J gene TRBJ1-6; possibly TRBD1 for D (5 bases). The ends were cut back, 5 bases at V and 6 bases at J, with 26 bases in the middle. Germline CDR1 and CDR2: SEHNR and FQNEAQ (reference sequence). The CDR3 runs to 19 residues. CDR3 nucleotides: TGTGCCAGCAGCCGTTCAGGGACGATTCGTGGGAGCACTAATTCACCCCTCCACTTT. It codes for CASSRSGTIRGSTNSPLHF.

In DNA, the CDR3 is TGCGCCAGCAGTGGCAGCGTAAAAAACTATGGCTACACCTTC. Protein: CASSGSVKNYGYTF. The rearrangement links TRBV10-2 to TRBJ1-2; D gene unclear. CDR1 is WSHSY and CDR2 is SAAADI in the germline V gene. V was cut by 4 bases and J by 2 bases, with 11 bases left in between. The length of the CDR3 is 14 residues.

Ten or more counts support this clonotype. The CDR3 reads CASSLTGWDQPQHF. The CDR3 DNA is TGTGCCAGCAGCCTGACAGGGTGGGATCAGCCCCAGCATTTT. The chain couples TRBV28 to TRBJ1-5, with 7 positions matching TRBD1. Germline lookup yields CDR1 MDHEN and CDR2 SYDVKM. CDR3 length equals 14 residues. V gave up 6 bases and J gave up 5 bases; unmatched junction bases: 7.